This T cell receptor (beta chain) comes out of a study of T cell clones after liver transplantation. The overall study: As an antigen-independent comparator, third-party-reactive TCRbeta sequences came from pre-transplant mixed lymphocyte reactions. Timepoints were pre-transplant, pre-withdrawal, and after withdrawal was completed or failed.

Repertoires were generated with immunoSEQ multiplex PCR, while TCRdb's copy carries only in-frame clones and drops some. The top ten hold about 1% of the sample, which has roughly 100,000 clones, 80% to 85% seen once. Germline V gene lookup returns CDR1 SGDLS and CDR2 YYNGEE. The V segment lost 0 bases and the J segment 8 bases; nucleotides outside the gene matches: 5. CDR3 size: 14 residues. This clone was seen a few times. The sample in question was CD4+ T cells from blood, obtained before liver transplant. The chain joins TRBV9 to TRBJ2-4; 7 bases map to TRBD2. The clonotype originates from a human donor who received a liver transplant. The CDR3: CASSVGAGRDIQYF. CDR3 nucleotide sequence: TGTGCCAGCAGCGTAGGGGCAGGGAGGGACATTCAGTACTTC.